These 11 T cell receptor beta chains were all obtained from the same sample, sequenced in a study of blood T cell repertoires in COVID-19. Measured with immunoSEQ multiplex PCR; TCRdb has only the in-frame clones, and not every one. The table has under 300,000 clones, around 86% seen once. Sample: PBMCs or T cells enriched from blood (not recorded which). These receptors were taken from a man aged 18 to 35 who had recovered from COVID-19.

CDR3 DNA: TGTGCCAGCAGCTTGGGGACAGGGGGCGATAGCTATGGCTACACCTTC. It translates to CASSLGTGGDSYGYTF. The chain joins TRBV5-5 to TRBJ1-2; 11 bases map to TRBD1. Germline V gene lookup returns CDR1 SGHKS and CDR2 YYEKEE (reference sequence). Trimming cost V 0 bases and J 4 bases; bases outside gene matches: 5. This CDR3 is built from 16 residues.

This clone occurred many times. The rearrangement joins TRBV27 to TRBJ2-7; D might be TRBD1 (5 bases). The CDR3 has 15 amino acids. The V end was cut by 6 bases, the J end by 2 bases, with 17 bases between. Germline V gene sequence: CDR1 MNHEY, CDR2 SMNVEV (reference sequence). The CDR3 region is CASSPSTVRTYEQYF. CDR3 in DNA: TGTGCCAGCAGCCCCTCGACAGTACGAACCTACGAGCAGTACTTC.

The table lists this clone with a few counts. The CDR3 sequence: CASRKGLAGGQETQYF. DNA of the CDR3: TGTGCCAGCAGAAAGGGACTAGCGGGGGGCCAAGAGACCCAGTACTTC. The chain employs TRBV28 and TRBJ2-5; 15 bases match TRBD2. V gave up 6 bases and J gave up 1 base; unmatched junction bases: 3. Germline assignment: CDR1 MDHEN and CDR2 SYDVKM. The CDR3 spans 16 residues.

The CDR3 DNA follows: TGTGCCAGTAGCGCCTGGGGAGGGCCGGGGAGCACAGATACGCAGTATTTT. Its translation: CASSAWGGPGSTDTQYF. This chain joins TRBV19 and TRBJ2-3, with 7 bases that match TRBD2. The CDR3 loop spans 17 amino acids. Germline trimming cut 6 bases from V and 0 bases from J; bases unmatched to any gene: 12. Germline CDR1 and CDR2: LNHDA and SQIVND (reference sequence).

The rearrangement uses TRBV11-2 and TRBJ1-1, with TRBD1 matching over 9 bases. The V gene end was trimmed by 1 base and the J gene end by 10 bases; junction bases not matched to a gene: 4. Germline lookup yields CDR1 SGHAT and CDR2 FQNNGV. This CDR3 has 13 amino acids. The CDR3 sequence: CASSLVQGAVAFF. Here the CDR3 DNA reads TGTGCCAGCAGCTTAGTACAGGGGGCAGTAGCTTTCTTT.

The rearrangement links TRBV18 to TRBJ2-1; TRBD2 agrees at 9 bases. The ends lost 3 bases at V and 8 bases at J; junction bases unmatched: 8. Germline V lookup: CDR1 KGHSH, CDR2 LQKENI. The CDR3 is made up of 15 amino acids. The CDR3 protein is CASSPRAGGPYEQFF. In nucleotides, the CDR3 is TGTGCCAGCTCACCTCGGGCGGGAGGGCCGTATGAGCAGTTCTTC.

The chain recombines TRBV11-3 with TRBJ1-1, with unresolved D. The CDR3 is 12 amino acids. V dropped 2 bases and J dropped 6 bases, with 7 bases sitting between them. CDR1 SGHNT and CDR2 YENEEA come from the germline V gene. The CDR3 is CASSLYFPEAFF. The DNA of the CDR3 is TGTGCCAGCAGCTTATATTTTCCTGAAGCTTTCTTT.

This clone was observed a single time. The chain recombines TRBV12-3 or TRBV12-4 with TRBJ1-5; 9 bases map to TRBD1. The CDR3 is made up of 13 amino acids. V shed 5 bases and J 6 bases; nucleotides not matched to a gene: 2. CDR3 protein: CASSGQGIQPQHF. As DNA, the CDR3 is TGTGCCAGCAGTGGACAGGGGATTCAGCCCCAGCATTTT.

This chain joins TRBV5-4 and TRBJ1-2, with D possibly being TRBD1 (5 bases). CDR1 and CDR2 from the germline V gene are SGHNT and YYREEE (reference sequence). There are 15 residues in the CDR3. The ends were cut back, 4 bases at V and 8 bases at J, with 21 bases in the middle. The chain's CDR3 is CASSETGTRFGGYTF. The CDR3 DNA follows: TGTGCCAGCAGCGAAACAGGAACCCGCTTCGGGGGCTACACCTTC.

This chain links TRBV30 with TRBJ1-1; 7 nucleotides align to TRBD1. The length of the CDR3 is 12 residues. V gave up 6 bases and J gave up 5 bases; unmatched junction bases: 6. The germline gives CDR1 GTSNPN, CDR2 SVGIG (reference sequence). The chain's CDR3 is CACGTDRTEAFF. The CDR3 DNA reads TGTGCCTGTGGGACAGACAGAACTGAAGCTTTCTTT. The complete variable domain, with remaining parts taken from reference TRBV30 and TRBJ1-1, reads SQTIHQWPATLVQPVGSPLSLECTVEGTSNPNLYWYRQAAGRGLQLLFYSVGIGQISSEVPQNLSASRPQDRQFILSSKKLLLSDSGFYLCACGTDRTEAFFGQGTRLTVV.

This chain links TRBV11-2 with TRBJ1-1; D uncertain. The CDR3 sequence is 15 residues long. Germline values: CDR1 SGHAT, CDR2 FQNNGV. Deletions cut 0 bases from V and 1 base from J, with 9 bases between. CDR3 sequence: CASSLDPTANTEAFF. The CDR3, as DNA: TGTGCCAGCAGCTTAGATCCAACAGCGAACACTGAAGCTTTCTTT.